This is a list of T cell receptor beta chains from one sample in a study of blood T cell repertoires in COVID-19. Repertoires were generated with immunoSEQ multiplex PCR, while TCRdb's copy carries only in-frame clones and drops some. The sample has fewer than 300,000 clones; approximately 90% are singletons. Sample: PBMCs or T cells enriched from blood (not recorded which). These receptors were taken from a woman in her twenties or thirties who had recovered from COVID-19. The CDR3 runs from the conserved cysteine through the conserved F or W. Fields, in order: D gene, J gene, V gene, CDR3 DNA, CDR3 protein. A D gene is named only where the DNA matches it firmly.

TRBD2 | TRBJ2-1 | TRBV18 | TGTGCCAGCTCACCACCTAGCGGGTATTACAATGAGCAGTTCTTC | CASSPPSGYYNEQFF
TRBD2 | TRBJ2-1 | TRBV6-2/TRBV6-3 | TGTGCCAGCAGCTCACTAGCGGGAGTGGATGAGCAGTTCTTC | CASSSLAGVDEQFF
. | TRBJ1-5 | TRBV5-1 | TGCGCCAGCAGCTTGGACGGGGATCAGCCCCAGCATTTT | CASSLDGDQPQHF
TRBD2 | TRBJ2-5 | TRBV7-9 | TGTGCCAGCAGCTCCCGACTAGCGGGCCAAGAGACCCAGTACTTC | CASSSRLAGQETQYF
TRBD2 | TRBJ2-1 | TRBV5-1 | TGCGCCAGCAGCCCGGGACTAGCGGGAGGCGATGAGCAGTTCTTC | CASSPGLAGGDEQFF
TRBD1 | TRBJ2-7 | TRBV27 | TGTGCCAGCAGTTTTAGGGACAGGGTGGGCGAGCAGTACTTC | CASSFRDRVGEQYF
TRBD1 | TRBJ2-1 | TRBV5-5 | TGTGCCAGCAGCCCCACAGGGGGCTACAATGAGCAGTTCTTC | CASSPTGGYNEQFF
. | TRBJ1-5 | TRBV6-5 | TGTGCCAGCAGTTACTCGAGCGGTAGCAATCAGCCCCAGCATTTT | CASSYSSGSNQPQHF
TRBD1 | TRBJ1-1 | TRBV27 | TGTGCCAGCTGGATACAGGGGGCGTGGGCTGAAGCTTTCTTT | CASWIQGAWAEAFF
TRBD2 | TRBJ2-7 | TRBV18 | TGTGCCAGCTCACCTAGCGGGAGAAGAGACCAGCAGTACTTC | CASSPSGRRDQQYF
. | TRBJ1-6 | TRBV21-1 | TGTGCCAGCAGCAAATCAGGTGGACTACATAATTCACCCCTCCACTTT | CASSKSGGLHNSPLHF
TRBD2 | TRBJ2-4 | TRBV7-2 | TGTGCCAGCACCCATCCGGGACTAGCGGCGAACATTCAGTACTTC | CASTHPGLAANIQYF
. | TRBJ1-5 | TRBV7-8 | TGTGCCAGCAGCTTAGACGGACAGAAAAATCAGCCCCAGCATTTT | CASSLDGQKNQPQHF